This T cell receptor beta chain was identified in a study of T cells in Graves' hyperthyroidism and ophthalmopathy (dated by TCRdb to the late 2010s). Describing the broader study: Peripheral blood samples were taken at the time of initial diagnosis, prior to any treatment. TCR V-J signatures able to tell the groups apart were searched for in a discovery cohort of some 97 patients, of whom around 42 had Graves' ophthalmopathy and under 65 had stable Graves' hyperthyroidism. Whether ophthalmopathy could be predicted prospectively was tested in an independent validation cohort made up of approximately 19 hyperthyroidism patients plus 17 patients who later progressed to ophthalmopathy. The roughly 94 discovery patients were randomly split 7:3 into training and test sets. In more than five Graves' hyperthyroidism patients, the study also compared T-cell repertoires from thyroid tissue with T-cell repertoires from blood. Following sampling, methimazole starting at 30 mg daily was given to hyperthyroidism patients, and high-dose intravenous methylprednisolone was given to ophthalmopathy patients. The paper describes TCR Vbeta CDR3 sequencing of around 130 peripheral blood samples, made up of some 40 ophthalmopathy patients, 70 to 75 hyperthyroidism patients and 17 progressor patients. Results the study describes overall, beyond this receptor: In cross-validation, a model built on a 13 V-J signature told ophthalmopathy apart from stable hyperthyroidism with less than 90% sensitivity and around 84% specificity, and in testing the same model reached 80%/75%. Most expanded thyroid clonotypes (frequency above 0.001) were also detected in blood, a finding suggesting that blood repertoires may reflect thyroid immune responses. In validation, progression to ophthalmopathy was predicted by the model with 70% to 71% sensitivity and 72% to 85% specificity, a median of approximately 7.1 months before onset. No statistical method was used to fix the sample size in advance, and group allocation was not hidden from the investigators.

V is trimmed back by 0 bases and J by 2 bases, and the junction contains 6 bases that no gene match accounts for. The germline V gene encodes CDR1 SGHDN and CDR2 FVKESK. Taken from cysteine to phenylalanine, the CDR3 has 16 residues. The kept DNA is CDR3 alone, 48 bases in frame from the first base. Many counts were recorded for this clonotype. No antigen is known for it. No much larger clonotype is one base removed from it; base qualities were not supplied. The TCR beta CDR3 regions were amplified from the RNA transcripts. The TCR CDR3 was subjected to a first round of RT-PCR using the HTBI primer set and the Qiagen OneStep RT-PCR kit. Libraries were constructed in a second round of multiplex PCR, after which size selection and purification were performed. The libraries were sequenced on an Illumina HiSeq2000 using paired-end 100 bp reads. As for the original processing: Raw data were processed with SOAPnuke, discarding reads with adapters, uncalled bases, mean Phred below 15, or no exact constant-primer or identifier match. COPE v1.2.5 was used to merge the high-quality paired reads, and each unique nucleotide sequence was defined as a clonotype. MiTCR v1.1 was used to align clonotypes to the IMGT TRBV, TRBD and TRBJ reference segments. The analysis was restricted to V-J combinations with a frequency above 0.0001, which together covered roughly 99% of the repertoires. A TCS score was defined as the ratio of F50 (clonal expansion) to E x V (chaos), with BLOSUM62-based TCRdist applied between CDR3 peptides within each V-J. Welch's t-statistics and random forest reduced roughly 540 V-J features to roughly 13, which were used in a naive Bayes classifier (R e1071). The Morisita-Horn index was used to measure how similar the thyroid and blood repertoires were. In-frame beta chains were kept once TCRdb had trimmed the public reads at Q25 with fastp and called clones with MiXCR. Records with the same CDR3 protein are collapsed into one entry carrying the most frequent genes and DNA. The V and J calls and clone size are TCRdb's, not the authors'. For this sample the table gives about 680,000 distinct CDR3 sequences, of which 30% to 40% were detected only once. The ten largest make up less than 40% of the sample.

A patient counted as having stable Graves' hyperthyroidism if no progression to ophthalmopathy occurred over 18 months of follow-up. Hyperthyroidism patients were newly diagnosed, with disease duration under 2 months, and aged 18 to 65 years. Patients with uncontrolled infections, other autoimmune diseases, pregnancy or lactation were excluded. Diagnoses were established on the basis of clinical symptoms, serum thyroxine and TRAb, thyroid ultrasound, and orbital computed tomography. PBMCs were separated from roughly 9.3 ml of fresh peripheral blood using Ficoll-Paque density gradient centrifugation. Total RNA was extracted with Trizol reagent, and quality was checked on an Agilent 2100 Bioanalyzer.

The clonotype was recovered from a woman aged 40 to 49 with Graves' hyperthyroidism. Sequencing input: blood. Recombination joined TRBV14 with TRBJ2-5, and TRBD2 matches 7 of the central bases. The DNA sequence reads TGTGCCAGCAGCCAAGATGGCGGGGGAACTCAAGAGACCCAGTACTTC. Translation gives CASSQDGGGTQETQYF.